This T cell receptor beta chain was profiled in a study of post-analysis software for immune sequencing data. Turning to the study itself: Courses of disease covered relapsing-remitting, secondary progressive and progressive-relapsing multiple sclerosis. Overall study findings and caveats: The study found significantly lower normalized Chao1 diversity in multiple sclerosis patients than in controls. About five TRBV segments appeared more often in patients than in controls, and TRBV5-6, TRBV5-1 and TRBV20-1 were among these.

CDR1 and CDR2 from the germline V gene are SGDLS and YYNGEE. The V end lost 0 bases, the J end lost 0 bases, and 13 bases lay between the germline ends. This CDR3 spans 18 amino acids. cDNA libraries of TCR beta carried unique molecular identifiers. Once about 0.95 to 10 million T cells were used, roughly 0.5 million cDNA molecules resulted. TCRdb re-derived calls from the PCR reads in MiXCR, one entry per CDR3 protein. Of more than 350,000 distinct CDR3 sequences listed, over 30% are singletons. This clonotype was detected only a few times. The antigen is not known. Sequenced material: blood. The chain has TRBV9 and TRBJ2-6; no reliable D call. The source of this sequence is a girl under 10 years old with multiple sclerosis. Written as DNA, the CDR3 is TGTGCCAGCAGCGTAGGACCGGGCGTCCGCTCTGGGGCCAACGTCCTGACTTTC. Protein: CASSVGPGVRSGANVLTF.